The rows below give T cell receptor beta chains drawn from one sample of a study of vaccination and CD4 T cells after COVID-19. No antigen has been assigned to these receptors. MiXCR was run by TCRdb on the PCR reads, yielding one entry per CDR3 protein. In the table there are 7,000 to 9,500 distinct CDR3 sequences, around 72% of which are singletons. Sequencing used CD4+ T cells from blood, cultured in vitro. These receptors all come from a human donor who had recovered from COVID-19. Each CDR3 is given with its conserved first and last residue. A D gene is named only where the DNA matches it firmly. A row's size may be missing; if present it is once, few, many or a size class.

j_gene: TRBJ1-5; abundance: few; d_gene: TRBD1; v_gene: TRBV18; CDR3aa: CASSPDRGGNQPQHF; CDR3nt: TGTGCCAGCTCACCGGACAGGGGTGGGAATCAGCCCCAGCATTTT
j_gene: TRBJ2-7; abundance: few; d_gene: TRBD1; v_gene: TRBV5-1; CDR3aa: CASSLEQGFYEQYF; CDR3nt: TGCGCCAGCAGCTTGGAACAGGGGTTCTACGAGCAGTACTTC
j_gene: TRBJ1-2; abundance: -; d_gene: -; v_gene: TRBV20-1; CDR3aa: CSARDYQGSDYGYTF; CDR3nt: TGCAGTGCTAGAGATTATCAGGGGTCTGACTATGGCTACACCTTC
j_gene: TRBJ2-3; abundance: -; d_gene: -; v_gene: TRBV15; CDR3aa: CATSAGQSSTDTQYF; CDR3nt: TGTGCCACCAGCGCGGGACAGTCTAGCACAGATACGCAGTATTTT
j_gene: TRBJ2-6; abundance: -; d_gene: -; v_gene: TRBV28; CDR3aa: CASTPPGANVLTF; CDR3nt: TGTGCCAGCACCCCACCTGGGGCCAACGTCCTGACTTTC
j_gene: TRBJ1-5; abundance: -; d_gene: -; v_gene: TRBV14; CDR3aa: CASSTHDGQPQHF; CDR3nt: TGTGCCAGCAGCACGCATGACGGCCAGCCCCAGCATTTT
j_gene: TRBJ1-2; abundance: few; d_gene: TRBD1; v_gene: TRBV6-2/TRBV6-3; CDR3aa: CASSSDRIYGYTF; CDR3nt: TGTGCCAGCAGCTCGGACAGGATCTATGGCTACACCTTC
j_gene: TRBJ1-2; abundance: -; d_gene: TRBD1; v_gene: TRBV27; CDR3aa: CASSLTGVGYTF; CDR3nt: TGTGCCAGCAGTTTAACAGGGGTTGGCTACACCTTC
j_gene: TRBJ1-2; abundance: -; d_gene: -; v_gene: TRBV7-2; CDR3aa: CASSPWDNYGYTF; CDR3nt: TGTGCCAGCAGCCCATGGGACAACTATGGCTACACCTTC
j_gene: TRBJ2-2; abundance: -; d_gene: -; v_gene: TRBV27; CDR3aa: CASSPQTGTTGELFF; CDR3nt: TGTGCCAGCAGTCCCCAGACAGGAACCACCGGGGAGCTGTTTTTT
j_gene: TRBJ1-3; abundance: once; d_gene: -; v_gene: TRBV19; CDR3aa: CASSMRGTAGNTIYF; CDR3nt: TGTGCCAGTAGTATGCGGGGAACAGCTGGAAACACCATATATTTT
j_gene: TRBJ2-1; abundance: -; d_gene: TRBD2; v_gene: TRBV19; CDR3aa: CASSTRLAGGKDNEQFF; CDR3nt: TGTGCCAGTAGTACCAGACTAGCGGGAGGGAAGGACAATGAGCAGTTCTTC
j_gene: TRBJ1-5; abundance: -; d_gene: TRBD1; v_gene: TRBV7-2; CDR3aa: CASSLRTGDQPQHF; CDR3nt: TGTGCCAGCAGCCTTCGGACAGGGGATCAGCCCCAGCATTTT
j_gene: TRBJ1-4; abundance: medium-sized; d_gene: -; v_gene: TRBV6-1; CDR3aa: CASSPRGTNEKLFF; CDR3nt: TGTGCCAGCAGTCCGAGGGGGACTAATGAAAAACTGTTTTTT
j_gene: TRBJ1-1; abundance: -; d_gene: -; v_gene: TRBV6-1; CDR3aa: CASSLRQSTEAFF; CDR3nt: TGTGCCAGCAGTCTTCGGCAGAGCACTGAAGCTTTCTTT
j_gene: TRBJ1-6; abundance: -; d_gene: TRBD1; v_gene: TRBV20-1; CDR3aa: CSARDSGTGNSPLHF; CDR3nt: TGCAGTGCTAGAGACTCCGGGACAGGGAATTCACCCCTCCACTTT
j_gene: TRBJ2-5; abundance: -; d_gene: TRBD1; v_gene: TRBV11-2; CDR3aa: CATRFARGRAETQYF; CDR3nt: TGTGCCACCCGGTTTGCGAGGGGGCGGGCAGAGACCCAGTACTTC
j_gene: TRBJ2-2; abundance: -; d_gene: TRBD2; v_gene: TRBV7-2; CDR3aa: CASSPPGPSGGLF; CDR3nt: TGTGCCAGCAGCCCCCCTGGCCCTAGCGGGGGTCTTTTT
j_gene: TRBJ1-1; abundance: -; d_gene: -; v_gene: TRBV7-2; CDR3aa: CASSLGIMNTEAFF; CDR3nt: TGTGCCAGCAGCTTGGGGATAATGAACACTGAAGCTTTCTTT
j_gene: TRBJ2-3; abundance: -; d_gene: -; v_gene: TRBV20-1; CDR3aa: CSARDSYTQYF; CDR3nt: TGCAGTGCTAGAGATAGCTATACGCAGTATTTT
j_gene: TRBJ1-6; abundance: -; d_gene: -; v_gene: TRBV7-7; CDR3aa: CASSLVRLSDSPKRSPLHF; CDR3nt: TGTGCCAGCAGCTTAGTGAGGTTATCTGACAGCCCGAAGCGGTCACCCCTCCACTTT
j_gene: TRBJ2-3; abundance: -; d_gene: -; v_gene: TRBV11-3; CDR3aa: CASSLEAGWAPSTDTQYF; CDR3nt: TGTGCCAGCAGCTTAGAGGCAGGATGGGCCCCTAGCACAGATACGCAGTATTTT
j_gene: TRBJ1-2; abundance: -; d_gene: -; v_gene: TRBV19; CDR3aa: CASKPRQDGGYTF; CDR3nt: TGTGCCAGCAAACCCCGACAGGATGGTGGCTACACCTTC
j_gene: TRBJ1-3; abundance: few; d_gene: TRBD1; v_gene: TRBV20-1; CDR3aa: CSARTGGESGNTIYF; CDR3nt: TGCAGTGCTAGGACAGGGGGCGAATCTGGAAACACCATATATTTT
j_gene: TRBJ2-2; abundance: -; d_gene: -; v_gene: TRBV4-1; CDR3aa: CASSQRGPGELFF; CDR3nt: TGCGCCAGCAGCCAACGGGGTCCCGGGGAGCTGTTTTTT
j_gene: TRBJ1-4; abundance: once; d_gene: -; v_gene: TRBV7-6; CDR3aa: CASSPRRVLGKLFF; CDR3nt: TGTGCCAGCAGCCCACGGCGGGTTTTGGGGAAACTGTTTTTT
j_gene: TRBJ2-5; abundance: -; d_gene: -; v_gene: TRBV5-1; CDR3aa: CASSLQETQYF; CDR3nt: TGCGCCAGCAGCTTGCAAGAGACCCAGTACTTC
j_gene: TRBJ2-1; abundance: -; d_gene: TRBD2; v_gene: TRBV6-1; CDR3aa: CASRTSQREGGNEQFF; CDR3nt: TGTGCCAGCAGGACCTCACAGCGGGAGGGGGGAAATGAGCAGTTCTTC
j_gene: TRBJ1-5; abundance: few; d_gene: TRBD1; v_gene: TRBV6-5; CDR3aa: CASSYAGQGDDQPQHF; CDR3nt: TGTGCCAGCAGTTATGCAGGACAGGGGGACGATCAGCCCCAGCATTTT
j_gene: TRBJ1-3; abundance: once; d_gene: -; v_gene: TRBV7-8; CDR3aa: CASSLAPWISGNTIYF; CDR3nt: TGTGCCAGCAGCTTAGCGCCTTGGATCTCTGGAAACACCATATATTTT
j_gene: TRBJ2-7; abundance: -; d_gene: -; v_gene: TRBV20-1; CDR3aa: CSARDLAGYSSYEQYF; CDR3nt: TGCAGTGCTAGAGATCTGGCAGGCTATAGCTCCTACGAGCAGTACTTC
j_gene: TRBJ1-1; abundance: once; d_gene: TRBD1; v_gene: TRBV28; CDR3aa: CASSHRQGKMNTEAFF; CDR3nt: TGTGCCAGCAGCCACAGACAGGGGAAAATGAACACTGAAGCTTTCTTT
j_gene: TRBJ2-7; abundance: -; d_gene: -; v_gene: TRBV21-1; CDR3aa: CASSPNRDLGSYEQYF; CDR3nt: TGTGCCAGCAGTCCTAACCGGGACTTGGGTTCCTACGAGCAGTACTTC
j_gene: TRBJ1-2; abundance: -; d_gene: -; v_gene: TRBV20-1; CDR3aa: CSAADSGGGGGYTF; CDR3nt: TGCAGTGCCGCTGACTCTGGGGGCGGAGGGGGCTACACCTTC